These 18 T cell receptor beta chains were sequenced from one sample in a study of T cell responses to AZD1222 COVID-19 vaccine. Assay used: immunoSEQ multiplex PCR; TCRdb lists only in-frame clones, some missing. This sample has tens of thousands of clones, with 80% to 90% found just once. Sequences were derived from peripheral blood, sampled 28 days after the second AZD1222 dose. These receptors originate from an adult who received the AZD1222 COVID-19 vaccine.

This CDR3 is CASSLGTSGNTQYF. The CDR3, as DNA: TGTGCCAGCAGTTTGGGGACTTCGGGGAATACGCAGTATTTT. The chain recombines TRBV28 with TRBJ2-3; a weak D match, TRBD2 (6 bases). CDR3 length equals 14 residues. The germline V gene encodes CDR1 MDHEN and CDR2 SYDVKM. V lost 3 bases to trimming and J lost 7 bases, with 14 bases between them.

The genes are TRBV6-6 and TRBJ2-6, with 10 positions matching TRBD1. V shed 5 bases, J shed 2 bases, and the junction held 3 bases outside the gene matches. The CDR3 consists of 16 residues. The germline CDR1 and CDR2 sequences are MNHNY and SVGAGI (reference sequence). CDR3 nucleotides: TGTGCCAGCAGTCGACAGGGGGCGCCTGGGGCCAACGTCCTGACTTTC. Protein sequence: CASSRQGAPGANVLTF.

The CDR3 nucleotides are TGTGCCAGCAGCTCGACTGGGGGGTATAATGAAAAACTGTTTTTT. Amino acids: CASSSTGGYNEKLFF. The J gene is TRBJ1-4, the V gene TRBV28, with D perhaps TRBD1 (5 bases). The CDR3 is made up of 15 amino acids. Germline lookup yields CDR1 MDHEN and CDR2 SYDVKM. V was shortened by 6 bases and J by 4 bases, with 15 bases between the two germline ends.

The V and J genes are TRBV28 and TRBJ1-2, with D unclear. Germline loops: CDR1 MDHEN, CDR2 SYDVKM. This CDR3 region has 15 residues. Trimming shortened V by 6 bases and J by 0 bases, and 14 bases separated the two germline ends. This chain's CDR3 is CASRLGRLTNYGYTF. The CDR3 region has the DNA TGTGCCAGCAGACTAGGCAGGCTGACTAACTATGGCTACACCTTC.

This chain uses TRBV28 with TRBJ2-7, with D hard to call. The CDR3 runs to 14 residues. The ends were cut back, 6 bases at V and 0 bases at J, with 12 bases in the middle. CDR1 is MDHEN, CDR2 SYDVKM, per germline. In nucleotides, the CDR3 is TGTGCCAGCAGCCCTCCCCCGGGCTCCTACGAGCAGTACTTC. This translates into CASSPPPGSYEQYF.

The chain has TRBV4-1 and TRBJ2-7, with 14 bases identical to TRBD2. Germline values: CDR1 MGHRA, CDR2 YSYEKL. V lost 2 bases, J lost 1 base, and 10 bases stayed unmatched. The CDR3 has 19 residues. DNA for the CDR3: TGCGCCAGCAGCCAAACTACCGGGACTAGCGGGAGTAGATCCTACGAGCAGTACTTC. Its protein is CASSQTTGTSGSRSYEQYF.

The chain recombines TRBV28 with TRBJ2-6; 10 nucleotides align to TRBD2. Germline lookup yields CDR1 MDHEN and CDR2 SYDVKM. This CDR3 region has 14 residues. The CDR3 here is CGSGRPSGANVLTF. The CDR3 DNA is TGTGGTAGCGGGAGGCCCTCTGGGGCCAACGTCCTGACTTTC. Looking up the rest from reference TRBV28 and TRBJ2-6 gives the full variable domain: DVKVTQSSRYLVKRTGEKVFLECVQDMDHENMFWYRQDPGLGLRLIYFSYDVKMKEKGDIPEGYSVSREKKERFSLILESASTNQTSMYLCGSGRPSGANVLTFGAGSRLTVL.

The CDR3 here is CASSRGAGFSTEAFF. CDR3 nucleotides: TGCGCCAGCAGCCGGGGGGCCGGCTTCAGCACTGAAGCTTTCTTT. The chain carries TRBV5-1 and TRBJ1-1, with D perhaps TRBD1 (6 bases). Germline values: CDR1 SGHRS, CDR2 YFSETQ. Trimming took 4 bases from V and 4 from J, leaving 17 bases between them. The CDR3 totals 15 residues.

A note on this clone: A much larger clone sits a single nucleotide away, making a read error possible. Other DNA sequences in the sample encode the same CDR3. The chain employs TRBV27 and TRBJ1-2; no clear D gene. Germline lookup yields CDR1 MNHEY and CDR2 SMNVEV (reference sequence). The CDR3 has 15 residues. The CDR3 loop reads CASSPTPGTSYGYTF. The CDR3 DNA reads as TGTGCCAGCAGTCCAACCCCTGGCACGTCTTATGGCTACACCTTT.

The chain recombines TRBV11-3 with TRBJ2-1, with 9 bases fitting TRBD1. This CDR3 comprises 14 residues. V trimming: 6 bases; J trimming: 4 bases; junction bases outside the gene matches: 4. Per germline, CDR1 SGHNT and CDR2 YENEEA. In nucleotides, the CDR3 is TGTGCCAGCAGTGGGACAGGGTCGTACAATGAGCAGTTCTTC. Translation gives CASSGTGSYNEQFF.

This chain links TRBV7-9 with TRBJ2-1; D gene ambiguous. V dropped 5 bases and J dropped 9 bases, with 8 bases sitting between them. The CDR3 length is 11 residues. Germline loops: CDR1 SEHNR, CDR2 FQNEAQ (reference sequence). The CDR3 is CASSPRREQFF. The CDR3 region has the DNA TGTGCCAGCAGCCCTAGGCGTGAGCAGTTCTTC.

This chain connects TRBV20-1 to TRBJ2-1, with D perhaps TRBD2 (6 bases). Germline V gene data show CDR1 as DFQATT and CDR2 as SNEGSKA (reference sequence). The CDR3 length is 11 residues. V lost 5 bases, J lost 7 bases, and 9 bases lay in between. CDR3 bases: TGCAGTGCTTGGAGGGCAAATGAGCAGTTCTTC. It encodes CSAWRANEQFF.

V and J are TRBV13 and TRBJ2-2; no definite D call. The germline V gene has CDR1 PRHDT and CDR2 FYEKMQ (reference sequence). This CDR3 spans 11 amino acids. The germline V and J ends were trimmed by 3 bases and 7 bases, with 3 bases remaining between them. The CDR3: CASSLVGELFF. The CDR3, as DNA: TGTGCCAGCAGCTTGGTCGGGGAGCTGTTTTTT.

In this sample, this clone turned up once. The chain recombines TRBV28 with TRBJ2-2; 7 bases line up with TRBD2. CDR1 and CDR2 (germline): MDHEN, SYDVKM. This CDR3 comprises 14 residues. With V trimmed by 5 bases and J by 5 bases, 5 bases remained unmatched. CDR3 sequence (DNA): TGTGCCAGCAGTGCCTGGGGGGGGACCGGGGAGCTGTTTTTT. Translation gives CASSAWGGTGELFF.

The rearrangement uses TRBV27 and TRBJ2-7; D is possibly TRBD1 or TRBD2 (5 bases each). Germline assignment: CDR1 MNHEY and CDR2 SMNVEV (reference sequence). CDR3 length: 20 residues. V was trimmed by 1 base and J by 0 bases, leaving 25 bases between them. The CDR3 DNA follows: TGTGCCAGCAGTTTATTTCCCCTCCTCAGGGAGAGGCGAAGCTCCTACGAGCAGTACTTC. It translates to CASSLFPLLRERRSSYEQYF.

The chain joins TRBV7-2 to TRBJ2-5, with 9 bases that match TRBD1. CDR3 size: 14 residues. The V gene's germline CDR1 is SGHTA and CDR2 FQGNSA. Trimming cost V 3 bases and J 5 bases; bases outside gene matches: 4. The CDR3 spells CASSFLTGGETQYF. In DNA, the CDR3 is TGTGCCAGCAGCTTCCTAACAGGGGGCGAGACCCAGTACTTC.

The chain joins TRBV5-6 to TRBJ1-2; TRBD1 agrees at 11 bases. This CDR3 comprises 16 residues. Germline V gene data show CDR1 as SGHDT and CDR2 as YYEEEE. V was clipped by 2 bases and J by 2 bases; unmatched bases: 5. CDR3 sequence (DNA): TGTGCCAGCAGCTTCGGGACAGGGGGATCAAACTATGGCTACACCTTC. This translates into CASSFGTGGSNYGYTF.

This clone was seen a few times. The chain links TRBV6-5 to TRBJ1-1, with a possible D match to TRBD1 (6 bases). CDR1 and CDR2 from the germline V gene are MNHEY and SVGAGI. With 4 bases removed from V and 4 bases from J, the gap between germline ends came to 13 bases. There are 14 residues in the CDR3. CDR3 sequence reads: CASSSTYRVTEAFF. In DNA form, the CDR3 reads TGTGCCAGCAGTTCCACATACAGGGTCACTGAAGCTTTCTTT.